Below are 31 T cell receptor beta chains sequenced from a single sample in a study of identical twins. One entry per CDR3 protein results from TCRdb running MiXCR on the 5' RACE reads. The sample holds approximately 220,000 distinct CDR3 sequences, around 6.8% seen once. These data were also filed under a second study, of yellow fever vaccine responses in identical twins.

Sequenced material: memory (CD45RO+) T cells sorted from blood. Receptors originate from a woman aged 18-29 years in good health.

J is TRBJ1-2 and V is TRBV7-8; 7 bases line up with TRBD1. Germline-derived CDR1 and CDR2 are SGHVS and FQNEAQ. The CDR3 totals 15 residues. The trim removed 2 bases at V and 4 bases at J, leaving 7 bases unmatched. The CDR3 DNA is TGTGCCAGCAGCTTATCCACGACAGGGATCTATGGCTACACCTTC. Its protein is CASSLSTTGIYGYTF.

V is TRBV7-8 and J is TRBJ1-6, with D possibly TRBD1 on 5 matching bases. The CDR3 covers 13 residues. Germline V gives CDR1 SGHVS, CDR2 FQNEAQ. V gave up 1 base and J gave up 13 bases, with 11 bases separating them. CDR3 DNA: TGTGCCAGCAGCTTAGGGGACCGGTGGCCCCTCCACTTT. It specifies CASSLGDRWPLHF.

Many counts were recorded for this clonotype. The CDR3 region is CASSLEGPNYGYTF. The DNA of the CDR3 is TGTGCCAGCAGCCTCGAGGGACCTAACTATGGCTACACCTTC. The chain uses TRBV25-1 and TRBJ1-2; maybe TRBD1 (5 bases). V lost 6 bases, J lost 0 bases, and 11 bases lay in between. The CDR3 runs to 14 residues. Germline CDR1 MGHDK, CDR2 SYGVNS.

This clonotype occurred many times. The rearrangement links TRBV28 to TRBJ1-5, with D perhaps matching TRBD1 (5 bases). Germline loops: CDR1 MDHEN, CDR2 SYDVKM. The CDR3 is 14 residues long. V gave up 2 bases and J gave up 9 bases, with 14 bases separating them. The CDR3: CASSLGAPLRPQHF. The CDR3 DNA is TGTGCCAGCAGTTTAGGGGCCCCGCTGCGGCCCCAGCATTTT.

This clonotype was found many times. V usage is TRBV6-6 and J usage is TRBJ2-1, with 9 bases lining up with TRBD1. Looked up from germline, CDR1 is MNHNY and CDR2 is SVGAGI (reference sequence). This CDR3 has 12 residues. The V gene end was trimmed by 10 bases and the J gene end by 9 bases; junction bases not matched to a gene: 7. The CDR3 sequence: CANGQGFGEQFF. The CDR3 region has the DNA TGTGCCAACGGACAGGGGTTCGGTGAGCAGTTCTTC.

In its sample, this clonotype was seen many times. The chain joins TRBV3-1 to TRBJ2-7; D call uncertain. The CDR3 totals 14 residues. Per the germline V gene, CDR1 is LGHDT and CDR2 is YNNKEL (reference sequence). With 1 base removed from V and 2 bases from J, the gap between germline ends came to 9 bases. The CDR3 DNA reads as TGTGCCAGCAGCCAAGGGAGCGTAACCTACGAGCAGTACTTC. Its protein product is CASSQGSVTYEQYF.

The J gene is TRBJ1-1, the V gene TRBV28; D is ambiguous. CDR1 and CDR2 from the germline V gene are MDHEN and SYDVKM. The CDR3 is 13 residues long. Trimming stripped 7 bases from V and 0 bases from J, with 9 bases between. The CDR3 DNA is TGTGCCAGCAACGAGATTCTGAACACTGAAGCTTTCTTT. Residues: CASNEILNTEAFF.

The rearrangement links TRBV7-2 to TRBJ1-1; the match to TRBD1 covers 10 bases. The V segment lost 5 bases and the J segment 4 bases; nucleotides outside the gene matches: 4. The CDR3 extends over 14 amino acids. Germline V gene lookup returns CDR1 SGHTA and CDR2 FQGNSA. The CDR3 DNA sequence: TGTGCCAGCAGCGGCCGGACAGGGGGCACTGAAGCTTTCTTT. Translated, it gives CASSGRTGGTEAFF.

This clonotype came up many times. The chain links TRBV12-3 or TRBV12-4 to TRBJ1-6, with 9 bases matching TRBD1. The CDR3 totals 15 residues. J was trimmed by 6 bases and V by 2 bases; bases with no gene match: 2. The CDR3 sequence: CASSLLTGGNSPLHF. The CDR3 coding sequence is TGTGCCAGCAGTTTACTGACAGGGGGTAATTCACCCCTCCACTTT.

This chain's CDR3 is CASSLYGTGGNEQFF. CDR3 nucleotides: TGTGCCAGCAGTTTATACGGGACTGGGGGGAATGAGCAGTTCTTC. The J gene is TRBJ2-1, the V gene TRBV28; perhaps TRBD2 as D (6 bases). Trimming shortened V by 1 base and J by 7 bases, and 14 bases separated the two germline ends. This CDR3 region has 15 residues. The V gene's germline CDR1 is MDHEN and CDR2 SYDVKM.

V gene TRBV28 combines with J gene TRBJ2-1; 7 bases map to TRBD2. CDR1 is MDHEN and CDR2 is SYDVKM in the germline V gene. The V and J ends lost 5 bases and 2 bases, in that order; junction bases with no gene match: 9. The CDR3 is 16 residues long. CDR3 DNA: TGTGCCAGCAGTCAAGATTGGCGGGGGACCTACAATGAGCAGTTCTTC. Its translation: CASSQDWRGTYNEQFF.

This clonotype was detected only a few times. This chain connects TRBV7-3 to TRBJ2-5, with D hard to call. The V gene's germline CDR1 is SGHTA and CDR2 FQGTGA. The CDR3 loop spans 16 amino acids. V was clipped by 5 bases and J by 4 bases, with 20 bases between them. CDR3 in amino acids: CASSLDSLRWLETQYF. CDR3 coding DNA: TGTGCCAGCAGCCTCGACTCTCTCCGCTGGTTAGAGACCCAGTACTTC.

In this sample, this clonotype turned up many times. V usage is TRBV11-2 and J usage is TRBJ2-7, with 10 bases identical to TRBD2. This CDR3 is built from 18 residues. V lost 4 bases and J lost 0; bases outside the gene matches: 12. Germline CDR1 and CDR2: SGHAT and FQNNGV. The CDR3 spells CASSYGLSGGAVSYEQYF. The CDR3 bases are TGTGCCAGCAGCTACGGACTAAGCGGGGGGGCGGTCTCCTACGAGCAGTACTTC.

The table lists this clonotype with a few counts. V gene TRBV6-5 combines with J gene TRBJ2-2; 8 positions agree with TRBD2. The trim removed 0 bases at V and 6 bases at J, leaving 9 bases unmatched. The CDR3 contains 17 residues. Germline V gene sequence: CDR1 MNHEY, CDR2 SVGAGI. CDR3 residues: CASSYSTAGGWAGELFF. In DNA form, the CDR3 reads TGTGCCAGCAGTTACTCGACGGCGGGAGGATGGGCCGGGGAGCTGTTTTTT.

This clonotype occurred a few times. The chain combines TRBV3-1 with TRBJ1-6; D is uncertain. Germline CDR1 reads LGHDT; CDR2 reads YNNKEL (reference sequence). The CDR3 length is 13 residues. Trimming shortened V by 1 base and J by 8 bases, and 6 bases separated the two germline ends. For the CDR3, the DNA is TGTGCCAGCAGCCAAGGTTGGGATTCACCCCTCCACTTT. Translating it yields CASSQGWDSPLHF.

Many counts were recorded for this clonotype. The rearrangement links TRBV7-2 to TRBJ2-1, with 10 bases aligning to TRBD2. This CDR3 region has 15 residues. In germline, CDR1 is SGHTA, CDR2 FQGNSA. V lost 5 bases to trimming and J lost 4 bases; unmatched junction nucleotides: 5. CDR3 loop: CASSRGTSEYNEQFF. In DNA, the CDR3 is TGTGCCAGCAGCCGGGGGACTAGCGAATACAATGAGCAGTTCTTC.

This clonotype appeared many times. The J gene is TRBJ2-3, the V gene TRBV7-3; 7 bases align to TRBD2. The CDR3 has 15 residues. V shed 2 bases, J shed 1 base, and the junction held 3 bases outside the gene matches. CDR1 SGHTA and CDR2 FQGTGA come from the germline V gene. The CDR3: CASSLGTSGTDTQYF. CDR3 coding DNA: TGTGCCAGCAGCTTAGGAACTAGCGGCACAGATACGCAGTATTTT.

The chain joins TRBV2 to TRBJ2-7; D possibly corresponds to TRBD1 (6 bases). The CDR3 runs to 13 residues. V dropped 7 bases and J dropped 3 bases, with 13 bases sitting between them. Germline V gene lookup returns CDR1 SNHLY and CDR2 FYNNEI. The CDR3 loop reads CASIRGGGYEQYF. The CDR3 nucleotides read TGTGCCAGCATCAGGGGCGGTGGCTACGAGCAGTACTTC.

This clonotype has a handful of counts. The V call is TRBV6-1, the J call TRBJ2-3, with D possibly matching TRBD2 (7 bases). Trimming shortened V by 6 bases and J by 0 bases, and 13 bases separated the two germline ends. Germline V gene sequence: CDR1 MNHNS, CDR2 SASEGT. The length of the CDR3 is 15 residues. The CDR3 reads CASRTKGGSTDTQYF. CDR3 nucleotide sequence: TGTGCCAGCAGAACCAAGGGGGGGAGCACAGATACGCAGTATTTT.

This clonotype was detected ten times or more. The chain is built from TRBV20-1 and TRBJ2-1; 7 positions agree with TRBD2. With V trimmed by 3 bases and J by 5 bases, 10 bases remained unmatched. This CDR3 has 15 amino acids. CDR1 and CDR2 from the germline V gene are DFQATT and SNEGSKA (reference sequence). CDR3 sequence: CSARAVGAGDNEQFF. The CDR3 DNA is TGCAGTGCTAGGGCGGTTGGCGCGGGGGACAATGAGCAGTTCTTC.

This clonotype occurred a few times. The CDR3 DNA reads TGCAGTGCTAGAGCGGGGGTCAGTCCCGATTCACCCCTCCACTTT. Translating gives CSARAGVSPDSPLHF. The chain has TRBV20-1 and TRBJ1-6; tentative D call: TRBD1 (5 bases). The CDR3 is 15 residues long. V was cut by 1 base and J by 8 bases, with 15 bases left in between. Per the germline V gene, CDR1 is DFQATT and CDR2 is SNEGSKA (reference sequence).

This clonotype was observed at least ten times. The CDR3: CASSYSSTDREETQYF. In nucleotides, the CDR3 is TGTGCCAGCAGTTACTCGAGTACGGACAGGGAGGAGACCCAGTACTTC. V is TRBV6-5 and J is TRBJ2-5, with 8 bases aligning to TRBD1. This CDR3 is 16 amino acids long. In germline, CDR1 is MNHEY, CDR2 SVGAGI. The V gene end was trimmed by 0 bases and the J gene end by 5 bases; junction bases not matched to a gene: 8.

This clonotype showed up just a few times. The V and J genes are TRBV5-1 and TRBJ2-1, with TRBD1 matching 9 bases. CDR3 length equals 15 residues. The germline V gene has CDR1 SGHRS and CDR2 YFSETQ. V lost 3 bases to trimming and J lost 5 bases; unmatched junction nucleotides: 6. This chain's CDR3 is CASSSQGAVDNEQFF. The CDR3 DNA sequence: TGCGCCAGCAGCTCACAGGGGGCTGTAGACAATGAGCAGTTCTTC.

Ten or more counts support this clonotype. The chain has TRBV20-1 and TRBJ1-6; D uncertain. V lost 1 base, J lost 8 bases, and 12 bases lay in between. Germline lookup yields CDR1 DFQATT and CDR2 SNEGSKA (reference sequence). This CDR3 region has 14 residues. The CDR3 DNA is TGCAGTGCTAGAGCAGGTTCTTTTGATTCACCCCTCCACTTT. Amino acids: CSARAGSFDSPLHF.

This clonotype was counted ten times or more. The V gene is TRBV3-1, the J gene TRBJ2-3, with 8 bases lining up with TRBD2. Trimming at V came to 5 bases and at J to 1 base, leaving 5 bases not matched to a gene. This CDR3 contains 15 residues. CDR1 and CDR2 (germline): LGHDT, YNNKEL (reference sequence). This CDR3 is CASSGRGGRTDTQYF. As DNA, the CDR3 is TGTGCCAGCAGCGGACGGGGGGGCCGCACAGATACGCAGTATTTT.

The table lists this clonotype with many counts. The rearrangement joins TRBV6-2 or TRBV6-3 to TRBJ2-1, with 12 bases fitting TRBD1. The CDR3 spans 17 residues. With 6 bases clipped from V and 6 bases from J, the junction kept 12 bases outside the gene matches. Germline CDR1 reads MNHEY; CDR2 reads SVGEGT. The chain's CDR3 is CASSNRGRDRGPNEQFF. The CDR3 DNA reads TGTGCCAGCAGCAATCGTGGCCGGGACAGGGGGCCCAATGAGCAGTTCTTC.

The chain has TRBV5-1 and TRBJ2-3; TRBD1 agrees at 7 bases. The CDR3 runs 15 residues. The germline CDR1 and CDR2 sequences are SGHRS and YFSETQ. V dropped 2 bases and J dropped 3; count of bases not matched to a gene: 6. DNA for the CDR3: TGCGCCAGCAGCTTAACCGGGACAGCGACAGATACGCAGTATTTT. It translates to CASSLTGTATDTQYF.

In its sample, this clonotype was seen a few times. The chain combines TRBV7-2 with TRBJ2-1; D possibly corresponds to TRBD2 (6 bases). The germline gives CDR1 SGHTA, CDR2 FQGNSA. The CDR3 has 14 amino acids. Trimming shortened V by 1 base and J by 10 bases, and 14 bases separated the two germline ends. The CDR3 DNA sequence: TGTGCCAGCAGCTTAGTTGCGGGGACGGGGGAGCAGTTCTTC. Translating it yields CASSLVAGTGEQFF.

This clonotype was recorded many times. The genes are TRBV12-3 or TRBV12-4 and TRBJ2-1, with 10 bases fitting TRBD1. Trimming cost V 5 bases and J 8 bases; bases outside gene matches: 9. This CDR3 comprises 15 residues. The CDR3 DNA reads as TGTGCCAGCAGTCCCGGGGGACAGGGGTTCTATGAGCAGTTCTTC. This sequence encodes CASSPGGQGFYEQFF.

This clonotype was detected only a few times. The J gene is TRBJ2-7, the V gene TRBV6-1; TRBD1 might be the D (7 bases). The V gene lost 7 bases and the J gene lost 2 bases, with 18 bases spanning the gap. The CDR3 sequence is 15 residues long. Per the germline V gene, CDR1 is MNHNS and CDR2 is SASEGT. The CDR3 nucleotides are TGTGCCAGCACCGATTTGCAGGGGGGCGCCTACGAGCAGTACTTC. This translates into CASTDLQGGAYEQYF.

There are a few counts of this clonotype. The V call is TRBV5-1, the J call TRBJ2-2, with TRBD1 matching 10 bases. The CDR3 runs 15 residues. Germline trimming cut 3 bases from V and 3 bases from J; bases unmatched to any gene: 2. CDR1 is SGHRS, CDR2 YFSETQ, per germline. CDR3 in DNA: TGCGCCAGCAGCTCGGGACAGGGGTACACCGGGGAGCTGTTTTTT. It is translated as CASSSGQGYTGELFF.